The clone carrying this T cell receptor (beta chain) occurred a few times. What it binds is not known. Method: immunoSEQ multiplex PCR; TCRdb's copy keeps in-frame clones and lacks some. The sample contains roughly 21,000 clones, about 88% of which appear only once. The CDR3 is 13 residues long. V lost 3 bases and J lost 5, with 8 bases in between. From germline, CDR1 is KGHSH and CDR2 LQKENI. This record belongs to a study of T cells in localized non-small cell lung cancer. General study findings and limits: Longer overall survival was linked to higher blood T cell density. Sequence data derive from only one tumor region, so heterogeneity remains possible.

The chain uses TRBV18 and TRBJ1-5; possible D gene TRBD1, 5 bases. This specimen was peripheral blood, taken before any cancer treatment. This clonotype originated in a man aged 40 to 70 with stage I lung adenocarcinoma. The CDR3 is CASSPGEDQPQHF. The CDR3 DNA reads TGTGCCAGCTCACCGGGGGAGGATCAGCCCCAGCATTTT.